The clone carrying this TCR beta chain showed up just once. The CDR3 extends over 14 amino acids. Germline-derived CDR1 and CDR2 are SGHRS and YFSETQ. V shed 0 bases and J shed 6 bases, with 12 bases lying between them. This entry belongs to a study of T cell responses to AZD1222 COVID-19 vaccine. Only in-frame clones appear in the TCRdb table, and some are missing; sequencing was by immunoSEQ multiplex PCR. Of about 130,000 clones listed, over 75% are singletons. This chain uses TRBV5-1 with TRBJ1-2; D is ambiguous. The receptor's source is an adult who received the AZD1222 COVID-19 vaccine. The sample in question was peripheral blood, obtained 28 days after the second AZD1222 dose. The CDR3 is CASSLVMGEDGYTF. The DNA of the CDR3 is TGCGCCAGCAGCTTGGTAATGGGAGAGGATGGCTACACCTTC.